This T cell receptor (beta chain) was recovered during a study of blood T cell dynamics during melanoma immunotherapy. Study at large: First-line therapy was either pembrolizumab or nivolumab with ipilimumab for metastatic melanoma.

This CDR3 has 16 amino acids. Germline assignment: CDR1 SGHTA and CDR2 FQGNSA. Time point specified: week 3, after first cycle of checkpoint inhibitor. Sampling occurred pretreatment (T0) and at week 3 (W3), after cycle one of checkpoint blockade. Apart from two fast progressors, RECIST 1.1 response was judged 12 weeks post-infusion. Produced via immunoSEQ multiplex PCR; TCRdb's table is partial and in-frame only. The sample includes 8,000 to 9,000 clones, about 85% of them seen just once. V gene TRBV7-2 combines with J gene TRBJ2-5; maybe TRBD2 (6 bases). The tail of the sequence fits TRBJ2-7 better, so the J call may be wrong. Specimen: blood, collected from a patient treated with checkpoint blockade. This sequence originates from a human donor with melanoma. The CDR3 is CASSLFTRGTSSEQYF. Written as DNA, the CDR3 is TGTGCCAGCAGCTTATTTACGCGCGGGACGTCGTCCGAGCAGTACTTC.